This T cell receptor (beta chain) was found in a study of T cells after yellow fever vaccination. Turning to the study itself: Any fraction with a low cell number was prepared using SMART-Seq v4 Ultra Low Input.

This clonotype came up a few times. What it binds is not known. Trimming took off 0 bases at V and 2 bases at J, with 13 bases between the two ends. This CDR3 region has 16 residues. Germline-derived CDR1 and CDR2 are SEHNR and FQNEAQ (reference sequence). Generation of TCR cDNA used 5'RACE template switching (which added a universal primer site and UMIs). Via MiXCR, TCRdb re-called the 5' RACE reads, giving one row per CDR3 protein. The profile covers 550,000 or so distinct CDR3 sequences, with 15% to 20% appearing a single time and roughly an eighth taken by the ten largest. Overall study results and limits: There was a possibility that FACS-sorted repertoires contained abundant clonotypes contaminating from the bulk population. After the booster, around 95% of CD4 and 88% of CD8 primary-response clones were re-detected.

Sequencing was performed on PBMCs, taken 15 days after the yellow fever booster vaccination. This clonotype was sampled from a man aged 25 to 40 who received the YFV17D yellow fever vaccine. The chain joins TRBV7-9 to TRBJ2-5; D possibly uses TRBD1 or TRBD2 (5 bases each). This chain's CDR3 is CASSLARGLGQETQYF. CDR3 DNA: TGTGCCAGCAGCTTAGCGAGGGGATTGGGGCAAGAGACCCAGTACTTC.